Listed below are T cell receptor beta chains from one sample, sequenced in a study of tumour-infiltrating T cells in Burkitt lymphoma. The method was immunoSEQ multiplex PCR; TCRdb's version includes in-frame clones alone and lacks a portion of them. This table holds some 13,000 clones, 85% found once. Sequencing input: tumor tissue. The receptor source for this set is a human donor with diffuse large B-cell lymphoma. The CDR3 runs from the conserved cysteine through the conserved F or W. A D gene is named only where the DNA matches it firmly. The size entry is marked missing in some rows and otherwise reads once, few, many or a size class.

TRBV2	TRBJ1-1	TRBD1	few	TGTGCCAGCAGTGAACGACAGGGTAGGAACACTGAAGCTTTCTTT	CASSERQGRNTEAFF
TRBV7-9	TRBJ1-1	NA	NA	TGTGCCAGCAGTTTTCAGACACCGAACACTGAAGCTTTCTTT	CASSFQTPNTEAFF
TRBV21-1	TRBJ2-3	NA	NA	TGTGCCAGCAGCAAAGCGCCGAGCACAGATACGCAGTATTTT	CASSKAPSTDTQYF
TRBV7-2	TRBJ2-5	NA	NA	TGTGCCAGCAGCTCCCTAAGCAGTGGGCATACGGAGACCCAGTACTTC	CASSSLSSGHTETQYF
TRBV27	TRBJ1-4	TRBD1	NA	TGTGCCAGCAGCGAATTCAGGGGGGCTTTGGGGGAAAAACTGTTTTTT	CASSEFRGALGEKLFF
TRBV2	TRBJ1-5	NA	once	TGTGCCAGCAGTGAATACGGTCCTAGCAATCAGCCCCAGCATTTT	CASSEYGPSNQPQHF
TRBV19	TRBJ2-7	NA	NA	TGTGCCAGTAGTATCGTCCATCGATACGAGCAGTACTTC	CASSIVHRYEQYF
TRBV5-1	TRBJ1-1	NA	NA	TGCGCCAGCAGCTTGGCCGCGGGGCTTGAAGCTTTCTTT	CASSLAAGLEAFF
TRBV5-4	TRBJ2-3	NA	once	TGTGCCAGCAGCTTAGGCTCCGTGAGCACAGATACGCAGTATTTT	CASSLGSVSTDTQYF
TRBV29-1	TRBJ1-1	NA	NA	TGCAGCGTTGAGAAGATCTGGACTTTCTTT	CSVEKIWTFF
TRBV14	TRBJ2-2	TRBD2	NA	TGTGCCAGCAGCCAAGATGGAATAGCGGGGCGACCACTCGCGGGCACCGGGGAGCTGTTTTTT	CASSQDGIAGRPLAGTGELFF
TRBV29-1	TRBJ2-7	TRBD1	NA	TGCAGCGTTGAGGACAGGGGGAACGAGCAGTACTTC	CSVEDRGNEQYF
TRBV5-1	TRBJ2-1	TRBD2	NA	TGCGCCAGCAGCTGGGGACTAGCGGCAGACAATGAGCAGTTCTTC	CASSWGLAADNEQFF
TRBV19	TRBJ1-6	TRBD1	NA	TGTGCCAGTAGGACAGGGAGCTCCTATAATTCACCCCTCCACTTT	CASRTGSSYNSPLHF
TRBV7-9	TRBJ1-5	NA	NA	TGTGCCAGCAGCTTAGACGGCAATCAGCCCCAGCATTTT	CASSLDGNQPQHF
TRBV5-5	TRBJ2-6	NA	NA	TGTGCCAGCAGCTGGGGCGGCTCTGGGGCCAATGTCCTGACTTTC	CASSWGGSGANVLTF
TRBV9	TRBJ2-1	NA	NA	TGTGCCAGCAGCGTAGTGGGTCAGGCCTACAATGAGCAGTTCTTC	CASSVVGQAYNEQFF
TRBV6-6	TRBJ1-5	TRBD1	NA	TGTGCCAGCAGTAACAGGGGGAAGGGCAATCAGCCCCAGCATTTT	CASSNRGKGNQPQHF
TRBV7-3	TRBJ1-1	NA	NA	TGTGCCAGCAGCCGAGAGATAAACACTGAAGCTTTCTTT	CASSREINTEAFF
TRBV6-5	TRBJ2-7	NA	few	TGTGCCAGCAGTGGACGGACAGAATCCTACGAGCAGTACTTC	CASSGRTESYEQYF